This T cell receptor (beta chain) is from a study of OX40 agonist ivuxolimab in advanced cancers. Study context: As their treatment, patients were administered ivuxolimab, an agonistic anti-OX40 (CD134) antibody. The study enrolled dose-escalation patients with hepatocellular carcinoma, melanoma, renal cell or head and neck cancer.

Sequencing was performed with immunoSEQ multiplex PCR; in TCRdb, only in-frame clones are kept and a portion is missing. The profile covers 75,000 to 90,000 clones, with more than 80% appearing a single time and roughly 2.5% taken by the ten largest. Germline CDR1 and CDR2: SGDLS and YYNGEE. Trimming took 3 bases from V and 1 from J, leaving 1 base between them. The CDR3 is 11 residues long. The sample consisted of CD4+ or CD8+ T cells sorted from blood, taken in a trial of the OX40 agonist ivuxolimab. The sequence derives from an adult with an advanced solid tumor such as melanoma, head and neck, liver or kidney cancer. This chain links TRBV9 with TRBJ2-5, with D hard to call. This CDR3 reads CASSGQETQYF. DNA of the CDR3: TGTGCCAGCAGCGGCCAAGAGACCCAGTACTTC.